The rows below give T cell receptor beta chains drawn from one sample of a study of beta chain features in type 1 diabetes. Sequencing was performed with immunoSEQ multiplex PCR; in TCRdb, only in-frame clones are kept and a portion is missing. The profile shows under 500,000 clones, 25% to 35% of them singletons. The specimen sequenced was naive CD4+ T cells from blood. The source of these receptors is a man younger than 35 in good health. The CDR3 runs from the conserved cysteine through the conserved F or W. Fields, in order: D gene, clone size, V gene, J gene, CDR3 DNA, CDR3 protein. A D gene is named only where the DNA matches it firmly. Size is stated for part of the rows, as once, few or many counts, or as a class when the clone is expanded.

-	few	TRBV29-1	TRBJ2-2	TGCAGCGTTGAGATTGCGGAGGTGAACACCGGGGAGCTGTTTTTT	CSVEIAEVNTGELFF
-	-	TRBV11-2	TRBJ2-4	TGTGCCAGCAGCTTAGATCTGTGGGAGCCCCTGAACCTAGCCAAAAACATTCAGTACTTC	CASSLDLWEPLNLAKNIQYF
-	-	TRBV30	TRBJ2-7	TGTGCCTGGAGTGTACGAGAGAAAAGGCACTACGAGCAGTACTTC	CAWSVREKRHYEQYF
-	-	TRBV30	TRBJ1-2	TGTGCCTGGAGTGTATTCCCGGACCGCCTTTTGTCGAGCGGCTATGGCTACACCTTC	CAWSVFPDRLLSSGYGYTF
-	-	TRBV9	TRBJ2-7	TGTGCCAGCAGCGTAGACCCTGGGACTCCCTACGAGCAGTACTTC	CASSVDPGTPYEQYF
-	few	TRBV5-6	TRBJ2-5	TGTGCCAGCAGCTTGGTGGGGGGAGAGACCCAGTACTTC	CASSLVGGETQYF
-	-	TRBV2	TRBJ1-3	TGTGCCAGCAGCGCCGACGTCGGAAACACCATATATTTT	CASSADVGNTIYF
TRBD2	-	TRBV6-1	TRBJ2-7	TGTGCCAGCAGTGTTAGCGGGAGTCCCTACGAGCAGTACTTC	CASSVSGSPYEQYF
-	few	TRBV10-3	TRBJ1-3	TGTGCCAATTCCGGGACAAGCTCTGGAAACACCATATATTTT	CANSGTSSGNTIYF
-	once	TRBV30	TRBJ2-3	TGTGCCTGGAGTGTCCCCACAGATACGCAGTATTTT	CAWSVPTDTQYF
-	-	TRBV30	TRBJ2-7	TGTGCCTGGAGTGTAGGACACGATTACGAGCAGTACTTC	CAWSVGHDYEQYF
-	few	TRBV9	TRBJ2-2	TGTGCCAGCAGCGTAGTCGCGGTCTGGAACACCGGGGAGCTGTTTTTT	CASSVVAVWNTGELFF
TRBD1	-	TRBV5-1	TRBJ2-7	TGCGCCAGCAGCTTGGAAGCGACAGGGGTCAACGAGCAGTACTTC	CASSLEATGVNEQYF
TRBD1	once	TRBV7-2	TRBJ2-3	TGTGCCAGCAGCTTAGCACAGGGGTTTGATACGCAGTATTTT	CASSLAQGFDTQYF
-	few	TRBV7-9	TRBJ2-1	TGTGCCAGCAGCTTAACTAGCTGGTACAATGAGCAGTTCTTC	CASSLTSWYNEQFF
-	-	TRBV29-1	TRBJ1-3	TGCAGTTGTGGACAGAGCTCTGGAAACACCATATATTTT	CSCGQSSGNTIYF
-	-	TRBV6-1	TRBJ2-1	TGTGCCAGCAGACCTTCAGGGCGTAGGAATGAGCAGTTCTTC	CASRPSGRRNEQFF
-	-	TRBV5-1	TRBJ2-1	TGCGCCAGCAGACCACCCCCAGGGAGCTCCTACAATGAGCAGTTCTTC	CASRPPPGSSYNEQFF
-	-	TRBV7-9	TRBJ1-1	TGTGCCAGCAGCTTTTCGCGGGGGAGCACTGAAGCTTTCTTT	CASSFSRGSTEAFF
-	-	TRBV7-2	TRBJ2-3	TGTGCCAGCAGCCCCCGGGGTAGCGGCACAGATACGCAGTATTTT	CASSPRGSGTDTQYF
TRBD2	few	TRBV4-3	TRBJ2-5	TGCGCCAGCAGCCGTTCACTAGCGGGAGCCGGGGAGACCCAGTACTTC	CASSRSLAGAGETQYF
-	-	TRBV29-1	TRBJ2-1	TGCAGCTGCGGGCCCCGCTACAATGAGCAGTTCTTC	CSCGPRYNEQFF
-	few	TRBV30	TRBJ2-4	TGTGCCTGGAGTCCCTACCTTGGCGGCAAAAACATTCAGTACTTC	CAWSPYLGGKNIQYF
-	few	TRBV23-1	TRBJ1-4	TGCGCCAGCCTGAGAGGGGGGAGGCGTTTT	CASLRGGRRF
-	-	TRBV27	TRBJ2-5	TGTGCCAGCAGTTCCTTTCGCGTCGACCAAGAGACCCAGTACTTC	CASSSFRVDQETQYF
-	few	TRBV6-5	TRBJ2-1	TGTGCCAGCAAGGCTGGGCTCTCCTACAATGAGCAGTTCTTC	CASKAGLSYNEQFF